These T cell receptor beta chains were read from a single sample in a study of Ad26.COV2.S vaccination and SARS-CoV-2 variants. TCRdb's table, derived via immunoSEQ multiplex PCR, lists solely in-frame clones and lacks some. The sample contains hundreds of thousands of clones, around 87% of which appear only once. Material: peripheral blood, obtained in a trial of Ad26.COV2.S vaccine versus placebo. The receptors stem from a person between 18 and 65 years old who received the Ad26.COV2.S COVID-19 vaccine or a placebo. Each CDR3 is given with its conserved first and last residue. D genes are given only for firm matches. Some rows mark clone size as missing; the rest say once, few, many or name a class of expanded clone.

clone_size j_call v_call d_call cdr3_aa cdr3_nt
. TRBJ2-5 TRBV7-3 . CASSLGGEETQYF TGTGCCAGCAGCTTAGGCGGGGAGGAGACCCAGTACTTC
. TRBJ2-5 TRBV6-2/TRBV6-3 . CASSYTSLQETQYF TGTGCCAGCAGTTACACTAGCCTTCAAGAGACCCAGTACTTC
. TRBJ1-5 TRBV12-5 TRBD1 CASGRRGPSNQPQHF TGTGCTAGTGGTCGCAGGGGGCCTAGCAATCAGCCCCAGCATTTT
. TRBJ1-2 TRBV15 . CATSRDHGTAARGYTF TGTGCCACCAGCAGAGACCACGGGACGGCTGCTAGGGGCTACACCTTC
. TRBJ2-3 TRBV30 . CAWTRGPQLPDTQYF TGTGCCTGGACGAGGGGCCCTCAGTTGCCAGATACGCAGTATTTT
. TRBJ1-3 TRBV5-1 . CASSFREGNTIYF TGCGCCAGCAGCTTTAGGGAGGGAAACACCATATATTTT
. TRBJ1-6 TRBV4-3 . CASSQDFPEPRGSPLHF TGCGCCAGCAGCCAAGATTTTCCCGAGCCCCGGGGTTCACCCCTCCACTTT
. TRBJ1-6 TRBV19 . CASAQMGASYNSPLHF TGTGCCAGTGCCCAGATGGGGGCCTCCTATAATTCACCCCTCCACTTT
. TRBJ2-1 TRBV28 TRBD1 CASSPPSGTGLYNEQFF TGTGCCAGCAGCCCCCCCTCCGGGACAGGGTTGTACAATGAGCAGTTCTTC
once TRBJ2-2 TRBV9 . CASSFFLGGDTGELFF TGTGCCAGCAGCTTCTTTTTGGGTGGGGACACCGGGGAGCTGTTTTTT
once TRBJ1-1 TRBV30 . CAWSRSPDTEAFF TGTGCCTGGAGTCGGTCTCCGGACACTGAAGCTTTCTTT
. TRBJ2-5 TRBV7-3 . CASSPGARTAETQYF TGTGCCAGCAGCCCAGGGGCGAGGACAGCAGAGACCCAGTACTTC
. TRBJ2-7 TRBV5-1 . CASSFAPGRREQYF TGCGCCAGCAGCTTCGCCCCGGGTCGGCGGGAGCAGTACTTC
once TRBJ1-2 TRBV6-5 . CASTSLGVQDYGYTF TGTGCCAGCACCTCACTAGGGGTCCAGGACTATGGCTACACCTTC
. TRBJ2-7 TRBV7-8 TRBD1 CASSSPRDSVTTGDYEQYF TGTGCCAGCAGCTCCCCCCGGGACAGTGTAACGACGGGTGACTACGAGCAGTACTTC
. TRBJ1-6 TRBV30 . CAWSGGIRYNSPLHF TGTGCCTGGAGTGGGGGAATTCGCTATAATTCACCCCTCCACTTT
. TRBJ2-3 TRBV4-2 . CASSQGGRYPDTQYF TGTGCCAGCAGCCAAGGGGGGAGATATCCAGATACGCAGTATTTT
. TRBJ1-3 TRBV13 . CASSLHRSGNTIYF TGTGCCAGCAGCCTTCATAGGTCTGGAAACACCATATATTTT
. TRBJ2-3 TRBV5-1 . CASSLRAGSLDTQYF TGCGCCAGCAGCTTGCGGGCAGGGAGTTTGGATACGCAGTATTTT
. TRBJ2-3 TRBV18 . CASSPGRGNTDTQYF TGTGCCAGCTCACCGGGCAGGGGAAACACAGATACGCAGTATTTT
. TRBJ1-2 TRBV29-1 . CSVLRRAGDGYTF TGCAGCGTCCTTAGGCGGGCAGGGGATGGCTACACCTTC
. TRBJ2-7 TRBV6-5 . CATLGTPSYEQYF TGTGCCACCCTAGGGACCCCCAGCTACGAGCAGTACTTC
. TRBJ2-1 TRBV24-1 . CATSDPTGNEQFF TGTGCCACCAGTGACCCGACGGGGAATGAGCAGTTCTTC
. TRBJ1-3 TRBV12-3/TRBV12-4 . CASSPFSGNTIYF TGTGCCAGCAGCCCCTTCTCTGGAAACACCATATATTTT
. TRBJ2-7 TRBV7-9 . CASSLSVPYEQYF TGTGCCAGCAGCTTATCTGTGCCCTACGAGCAGTACTTC
. TRBJ2-1 TRBV7-9 TRBD2 CASRPTAGGPLPEQFF TGTGCCAGCAGGCCTACAGCGGGGGGGCCCCTTCCTGAGCAGTTCTTC
. TRBJ2-1 TRBV30 TRBD2 CAWSSGGEYNEQFF TGTGCCTGGTCGAGCGGGGGGGAATACAATGAGCAGTTCTTC
. TRBJ2-2 TRBV15 . CATSRGRQLNTGELFF TGTGCCACCAGCAGAGGAAGGCAGCTGAACACCGGGGAGCTGTTTTTT
. TRBJ1-2 TRBV19 . CASSTPAIPSYGYTF TGTGCCAGTAGTACTCCGGCGATACCCTCCTATGGCTACACCTTC
few TRBJ2-7 TRBV4-1 . CASSLSYEQYF TGCGCCAGCAGCCTCTCCTACGAGCAGTACTTC
. TRBJ1-5 TRBV7-2 TRBD1 CASSLRQGDQPQHF TGTGCCAGCAGCCTCCGACAGGGTGATCAGCCCCAGCATTTT
. TRBJ1-6 TRBV3-1/TRBV3-2 . CASSQDRVQGNSPLHF TGTGCCAGCAGCCAAGATAGGGTGCAGGGTAATTCACCCCTCCACTTT
. TRBJ1-3 TRBV14 TRBD1 CASNQGGTGNTIYF TGTGCCAGCAACCAGGGGGGAACTGGAAACACCATATATTTT
. TRBJ2-1 TRBV2 TRBD1 CASSEAGQVTNNEQFF TGTGCCAGCAGTGAGGCCGGACAGGTGACTAACAATGAGCAGTTCTTC
. TRBJ2-7 TRBV30 . CAGATRNSYEQYF TGTGCTGGGGCCACTAGAAACTCCTACGAGCAGTACTTC
. TRBJ2-5 TRBV29-1 TRBD1 CSVEDRGRKWTQYF TGCAGCGTTGAGGACAGGGGTAGAAAATGGACCCAGTACTTC
. TRBJ1-1 TRBV5-1 . CASSGLGGSQATEAFF TGCGCCAGCAGCGGCCTCGGGGGGAGCCAGGCCACTGAAGCTTTCTTT
. TRBJ1-2 TRBV6-6 . CASSRTETYGYTF TGTGCCAGCAGTAGGACAGAGACCTATGGCTACACCTTC
. TRBJ1-6 TRBV7-2 . CASSPAGGRGNNSPLHF TGTGCCAGCAGCCCCGCGGGGGGGCGCGGGAATAATTCACCCCTCCACTTT
. TRBJ2-7 TRBV5-4 . CASSRDSRSSYEQYF TGTGCCAGCAGCCGCGACAGTCGTTCCTCCTACGAGCAGTACTTC
. TRBJ1-2 TRBV29-1 . CSVPTSLYGYTF TGCAGCGTACCCACATCCCTCTATGGCTACACCTTC
. TRBJ1-5 TRBV2 . CASSRGQPQHF TGTGCCAGCAGCCGGGGTCAGCCCCAGCATTTT
. TRBJ2-7 TRBV18 TRBD2 CASSLGTSGAVLYEQYF TGTGCCAGCTCGCTCGGGACTAGCGGGGCAGTCCTCTACGAGCAGTACTTC
. TRBJ2-1 TRBV2 . CASQTRVSYNEQFF TGTGCCAGCCAGACGAGGGTTAGCTACAATGAGCAGTTCTTC
. TRBJ1-6 TRBV19 . CASRDLEYSPLHF TGTGCCAGTCGGGACCTAGAATATTCACCCCTCCACTTT
few TRBJ1-5 TRBV10-3 . CAISEMEAKSNQPQHF TGTGCCATCAGTGAGATGGAGGCGAAAAGCAATCAGCCCCAGCATTTT
. TRBJ1-1 TRBV6-5 . CAAVGGGEAFF TGTGCCGCCGTGGGGGGTGGGGAAGCTTTCTTT
. TRBJ1-1 TRBV5-1 TRBD1 CASSLGTGATEAFF TGCGCCAGCAGCTTGGGGACAGGGGCCACTGAAGCTTTCTTT
. TRBJ1-3 TRBV4-3 TRBD1 CASSQTGTGGNTIYF TGCGCCAGCAGCCAAACCGGGACAGGCGGAAACACCATATATTTT
. TRBJ2-3 TRBV7-2 . CASSFLTRGPTDTQYF TGTGCCAGCAGCTTTCTTACCCGGGGCCCCACAGATACGCAGTATTTT
. TRBJ1-1 TRBV27 TRBD1 CASSLGQGFRTEAFF TGTGCCAGCAGTTTGGGACAGGGGTTTCGGACTGAAGCTTTCTTT
. TRBJ1-2 TRBV7-9 . CASSPTGAHGYTF TGTGCCAGCAGCCCGACCGGCGCCCATGGCTACACCTTC
once TRBJ1-6 TRBV7-2 TRBD1 CASSSRTGGTSPLHF TGTGCCAGCAGCTCCCGGACAGGGGGGACTTCACCCCTCCACTTT